This record looks at one T cell receptor beta chain sequence and its context. The sample comes from a study of blood T cell repertoires in COVID-19. Grouping used clinical history reported by participants in a survey and questionnaire. What the recovered Cohort 3 donors had was two negative PCRs, clearance, or symptom resolution. Germline CDR1 is LNHDA and CDR2 is SQIVND (reference sequence). The V and J ends lost 5 bases and 7 bases, in that order; junction bases with no gene match: 6. The CDR3 contains 13 residues. Authors' analysis steps: Researchers report that nucleated cell counts were estimated from reference gene primer amplification. The data were produced by immunoSEQ multiplex PCR, yet TCRdb's version contains in-frame clones alone and is incomplete. V, J and clone size reflect that table, while D and trimming were determined from the DNA. The table has 200,000 to 250,000 clones, 82% seen once.

Sample: PBMCs or T cells enriched from blood (not recorded which). The receptor was isolated from a woman aged 60 to 75 who had recovered from COVID-19. V gene TRBV19 combines with J gene TRBJ1-2, with 8 bases identical to TRBD1. CDR3 residues: CASSADREGGYTF. The CDR3 region has the DNA TGTGCCAGTAGTGCGGACAGGGAGGGTGGCTACACCTTC.